This TCR beta chain was observed in a study of T cells in localized non-small cell lung cancer. Repertoires were generated with immunoSEQ multiplex PCR, while TCRdb's copy carries only in-frame clones and drops some. The sample comprises over a thousand clones, roughly 43% of which are singletons, and 7.5% to 9.5% rests with the top ten. CDR3 length: 14 amino acids. CDR1 is SGDLS, CDR2 YYNGEE, per germline. V gave up 0 bases and J gave up 3 bases, with 10 bases separating them. Findings and caveats of the study: Adjacent uninvolved lung had the highest clonality, suggesting focused antigen responses. Of the top 100 tumor clones, median 57 were in adjacent lung, over 25 among its top 100.

This clone occurred a few times. Its specificity is unknown. This sample includes further DNA sequences coding for the same CDR3. This clonotype was sampled from a woman between 40 and 69 years old with stage I lung adenocarcinoma. The chain carries TRBV9 and TRBJ2-7; tentatively, D is TRBD2 (5 bases). This specimen consisted of lung tumor tissue, obtained before any cancer treatment. CDR3 bases: TGTGCCAGCAGCGTAGTCCCTAGCAGCTACGAGCAGTACTTC. This codes for CASSVVPSSYEQYF.